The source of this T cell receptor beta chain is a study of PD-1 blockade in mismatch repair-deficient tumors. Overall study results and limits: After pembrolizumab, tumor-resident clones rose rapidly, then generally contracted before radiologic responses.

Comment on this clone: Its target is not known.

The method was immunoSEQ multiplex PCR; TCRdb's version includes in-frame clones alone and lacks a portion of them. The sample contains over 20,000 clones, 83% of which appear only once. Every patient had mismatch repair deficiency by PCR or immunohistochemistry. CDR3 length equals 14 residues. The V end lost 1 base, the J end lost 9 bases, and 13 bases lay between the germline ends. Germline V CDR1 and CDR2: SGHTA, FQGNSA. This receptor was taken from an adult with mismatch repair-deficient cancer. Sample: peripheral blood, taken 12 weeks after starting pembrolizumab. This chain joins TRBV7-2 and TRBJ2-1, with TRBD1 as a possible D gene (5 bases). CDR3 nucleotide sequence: TGTGCCAGCAGCTTAGTTTCAGGGATTGGTGAGCAGTTCTTC. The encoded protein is CASSLVSGIGEQFF.